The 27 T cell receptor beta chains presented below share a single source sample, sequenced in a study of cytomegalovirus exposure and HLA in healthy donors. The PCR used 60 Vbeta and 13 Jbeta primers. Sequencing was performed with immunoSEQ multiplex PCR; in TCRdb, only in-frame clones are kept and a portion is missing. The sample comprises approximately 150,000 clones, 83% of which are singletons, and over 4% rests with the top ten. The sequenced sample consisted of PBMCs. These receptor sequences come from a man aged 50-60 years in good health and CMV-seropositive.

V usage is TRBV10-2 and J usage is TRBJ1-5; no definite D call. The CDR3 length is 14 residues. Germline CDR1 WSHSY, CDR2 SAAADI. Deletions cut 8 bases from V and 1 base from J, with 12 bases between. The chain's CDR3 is CASRDGPSNQPQHF. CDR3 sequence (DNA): TGCGCCAGCCGAGATGGTCCAAGCAATCAGCCCCAGCATTTT.

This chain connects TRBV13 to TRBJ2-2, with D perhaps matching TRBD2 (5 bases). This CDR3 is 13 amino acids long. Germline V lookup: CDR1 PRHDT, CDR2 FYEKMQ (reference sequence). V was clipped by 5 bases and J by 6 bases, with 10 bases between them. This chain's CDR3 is CASSVGLSGELFF. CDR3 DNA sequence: TGTGCCAGCAGCGTCGGACTGTCCGGGGAGCTGTTTTTT.

This CDR3 is CASTPTGNPYEQYF. For the CDR3, the DNA is TGTGCCAGCACCCCGACAGGGAATCCCTACGAGCAGTACTTC. V and J are TRBV27 and TRBJ2-5, with TRBD1 matching over 7 bases. The J call is doubtful: the DNA matches TRBJ2-7 better. The CDR3 runs 14 residues. Looked up from germline, CDR1 is MNHEY and CDR2 is SMNVEV (reference sequence).

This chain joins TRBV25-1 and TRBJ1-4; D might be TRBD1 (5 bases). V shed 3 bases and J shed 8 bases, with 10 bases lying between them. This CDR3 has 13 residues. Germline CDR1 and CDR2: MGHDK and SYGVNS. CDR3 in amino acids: CASSDKGREKLFF. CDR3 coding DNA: TGTGCCAGCAGTGACAAGGGGCGCGAAAAACTGTTTTTT.

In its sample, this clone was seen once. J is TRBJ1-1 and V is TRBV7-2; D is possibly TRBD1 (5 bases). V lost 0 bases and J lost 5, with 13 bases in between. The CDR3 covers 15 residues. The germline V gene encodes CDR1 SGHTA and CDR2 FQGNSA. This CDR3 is CASSLAQGLRTEAFF. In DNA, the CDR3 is TGTGCCAGCAGCTTAGCGCAGGGTCTGAGAACTGAAGCTTTCTTT. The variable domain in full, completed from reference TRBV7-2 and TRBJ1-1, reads GAGVSQSPSNKVTEKGKDVELRCDPISGHTALYWYRQSLGQGLEFLIYFQGNSAPDKSGLPSDRFSAERTGGSVSTLTIQRTQQEDSAVYLCASSLAQGLRTEAFFGQGTRLTVV.

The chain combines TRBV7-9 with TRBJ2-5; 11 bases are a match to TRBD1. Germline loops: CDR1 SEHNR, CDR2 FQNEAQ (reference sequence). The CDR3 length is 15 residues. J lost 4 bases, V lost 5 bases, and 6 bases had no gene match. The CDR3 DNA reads TGTGCCAGCAGCCTACCCGGGACAGGGGGAGAGACCCAGTACTTC. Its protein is CASSLPGTGGETQYF.

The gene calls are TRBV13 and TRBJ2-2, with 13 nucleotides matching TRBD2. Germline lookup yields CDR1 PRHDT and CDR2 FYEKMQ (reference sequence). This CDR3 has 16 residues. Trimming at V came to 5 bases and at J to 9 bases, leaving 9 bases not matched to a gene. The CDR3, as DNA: TGTGCCAGCAGCCCCGGACTAGCGGGGGTCTCTCGGGAGCTGTTTTTT. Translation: CASSPGLAGVSRELFF.

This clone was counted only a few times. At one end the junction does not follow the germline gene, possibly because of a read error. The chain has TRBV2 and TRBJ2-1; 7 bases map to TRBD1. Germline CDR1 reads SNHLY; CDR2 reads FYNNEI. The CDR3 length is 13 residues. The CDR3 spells CASRGTAARPKLF. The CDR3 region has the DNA TGTGCCTCCAGAGGGACAGCCGCTCGGCCAAAGCTCTTC.

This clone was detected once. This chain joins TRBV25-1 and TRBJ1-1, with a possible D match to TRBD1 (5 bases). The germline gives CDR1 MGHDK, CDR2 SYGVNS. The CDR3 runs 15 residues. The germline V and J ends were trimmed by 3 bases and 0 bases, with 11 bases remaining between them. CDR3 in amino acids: CASSDLTAVNTEAFF. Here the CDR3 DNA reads TGTGCCAGCAGTGACCTGACAGCAGTGAACACTGAAGCTTTCTTT.

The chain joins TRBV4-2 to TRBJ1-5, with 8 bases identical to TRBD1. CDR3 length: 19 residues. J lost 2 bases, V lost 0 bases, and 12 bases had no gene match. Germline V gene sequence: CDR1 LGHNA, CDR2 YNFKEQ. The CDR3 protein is CASSQDPSTGTGGNQPQHF. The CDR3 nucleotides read TGTGCCAGCAGCCAAGACCCTTCAACCGGGACAGGAGGCAATCAGCCCCAGCATTTT.

The CDR3 loop is CASSGTGAFVWGYTF. CDR3 nucleotides: TGTGCCAGCTCCGGGACAGGGGCGTTCGTGTGGGGCTACACCTTC. V and J are TRBV5-5 and TRBJ1-2; 10 bases line up with TRBD1. CDR3 length: 15 amino acids. V shed 7 bases, J shed 8 bases, and the junction held 14 bases outside the gene matches. From germline, CDR1 is SGHKS and CDR2 YYEKEE (reference sequence).

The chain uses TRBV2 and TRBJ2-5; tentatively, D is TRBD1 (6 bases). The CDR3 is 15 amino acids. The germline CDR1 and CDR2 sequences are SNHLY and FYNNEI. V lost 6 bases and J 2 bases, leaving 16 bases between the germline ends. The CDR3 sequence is CASRAPGHTQETQYF. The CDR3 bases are TGTGCCAGCAGGGCTCCGGGACATACTCAAGAGACCCAGTACTTC.

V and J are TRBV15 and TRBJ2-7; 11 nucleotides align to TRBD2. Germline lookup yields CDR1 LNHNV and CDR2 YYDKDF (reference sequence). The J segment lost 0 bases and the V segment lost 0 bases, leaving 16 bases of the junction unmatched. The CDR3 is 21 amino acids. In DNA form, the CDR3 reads TGTGCCACCAGCAGAGATACCGGGACAGCGGTAACTAGCGGGAGCTCCTACGAGCAGTACTTC. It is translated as CATSRDTGTAVTSGSSYEQYF. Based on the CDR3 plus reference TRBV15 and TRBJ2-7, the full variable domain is DAMVIQNPRYQVTQFGKPVTLSCSQTLNHNVMYWYQQKSSQAPKLLFHYYDKDFNNEADTPDNFQSRRPNTSFCFLDIRSPGLGDTAMYLCATSRDTGTAVTSGSSYEQYFGPGTRLTVT.

DNA for the CDR3: TGCGCCAGCAGCCTTCGACTAGCGGGAGATATGGGCTACGAGCAGTACTTC. Translation gives CASSLRLAGDMGYEQYF. V gene TRBV4-1 combines with J gene TRBJ2-7, with 12 bases matching TRBD2. V shed 4 bases, J shed 3 bases, and the junction held 10 bases outside the gene matches. The CDR3 extends over 17 amino acids. From germline, CDR1 is MGHRA and CDR2 YSYEKL.

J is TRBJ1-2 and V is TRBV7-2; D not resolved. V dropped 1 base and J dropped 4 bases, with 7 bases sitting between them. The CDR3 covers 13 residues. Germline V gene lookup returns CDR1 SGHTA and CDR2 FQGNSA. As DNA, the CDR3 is TGTGCCAGCAGCTTAGGTCTGGCCTATGGCTACACCTTC. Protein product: CASSLGLAYGYTF. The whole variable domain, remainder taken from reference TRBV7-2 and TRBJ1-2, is GAGVSQSPSNKVTEKGKDVELRCDPISGHTALYWYRQSLGQGLEFLIYFQGNSAPDKSGLPSDRFSAERTGGSVSTLTIQRTQQEDSAVYLCASSLGLAYGYTFGSGTRLTVV.

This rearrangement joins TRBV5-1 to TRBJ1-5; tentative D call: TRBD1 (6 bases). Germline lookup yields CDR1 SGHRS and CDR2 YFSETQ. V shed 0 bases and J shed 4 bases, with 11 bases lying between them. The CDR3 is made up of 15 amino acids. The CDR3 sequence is CASSLEGVENQPQHF. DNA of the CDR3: TGCGCCAGCAGCTTGGAGGGGGTGGAGAATCAGCCCCAGCATTTT.

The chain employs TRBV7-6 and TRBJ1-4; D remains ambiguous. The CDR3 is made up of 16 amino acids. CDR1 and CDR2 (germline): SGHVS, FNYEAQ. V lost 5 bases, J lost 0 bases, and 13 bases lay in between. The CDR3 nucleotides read TGTGCCAGCAGCGGAGGGATTTTTACAACTAATGAAAAACTGTTTTTT. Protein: CASSGGIFTTNEKLFF. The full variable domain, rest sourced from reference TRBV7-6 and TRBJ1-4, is GAGVSQSPRYKVTKRGQDVALRCDPISGHVSLYWYRQALGQGPEFLTYFNYEAQQDKSGLPNDRFSAERPEGSISTLTIQRTEQRDSAMYRCASSGGIFTTNEKLFFGSGTQLSVL.

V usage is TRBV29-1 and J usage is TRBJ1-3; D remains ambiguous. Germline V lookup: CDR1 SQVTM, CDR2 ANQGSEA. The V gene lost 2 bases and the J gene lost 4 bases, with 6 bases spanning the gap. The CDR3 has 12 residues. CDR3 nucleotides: TGCAGCGTTGAATACGGGGGAAACACCATATATTTT. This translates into CSVEYGGNTIYF.

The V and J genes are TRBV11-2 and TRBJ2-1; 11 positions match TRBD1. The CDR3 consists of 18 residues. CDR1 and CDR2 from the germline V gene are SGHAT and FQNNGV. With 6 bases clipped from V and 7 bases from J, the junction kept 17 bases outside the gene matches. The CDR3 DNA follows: TGTGCCAGCAGTCCCCCGGAGGGGGACAGGGGGTTTAGAAATGAGCAGTTCTTC. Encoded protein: CASSPPEGDRGFRNEQFF.

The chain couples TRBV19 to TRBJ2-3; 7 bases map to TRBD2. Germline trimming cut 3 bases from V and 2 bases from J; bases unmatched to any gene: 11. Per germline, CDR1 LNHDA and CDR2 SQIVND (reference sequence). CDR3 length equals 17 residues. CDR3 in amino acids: CASSIPGLPPSTDTQYF. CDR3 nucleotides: TGTGCCAGTAGTATTCCGGGACTACCCCCTTCCACAGATACGCAGTATTTT.

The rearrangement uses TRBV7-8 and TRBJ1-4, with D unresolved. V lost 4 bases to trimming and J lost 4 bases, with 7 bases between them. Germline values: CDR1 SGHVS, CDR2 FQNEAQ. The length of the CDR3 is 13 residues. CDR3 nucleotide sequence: TGTGCCAGCAGCTCCGGTGGTAATGAAAAACTGTTTTTT. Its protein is CASSSGGNEKLFF.

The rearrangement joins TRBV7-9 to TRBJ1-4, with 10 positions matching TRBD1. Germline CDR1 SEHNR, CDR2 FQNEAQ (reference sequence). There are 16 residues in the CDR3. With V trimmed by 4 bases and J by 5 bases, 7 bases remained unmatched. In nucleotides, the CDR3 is TGTGCCAGCAGCTACGCTCCGGGACAGGGGAATGAAAAACTGTTTTTT. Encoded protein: CASSYAPGQGNEKLFF.

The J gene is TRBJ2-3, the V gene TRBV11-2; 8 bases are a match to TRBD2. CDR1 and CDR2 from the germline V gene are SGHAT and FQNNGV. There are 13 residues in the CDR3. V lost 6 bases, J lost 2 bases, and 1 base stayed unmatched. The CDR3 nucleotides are TGTGCCAGCAGGCGGGGGGACACAGATACGCAGTATTTT. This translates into CASRRGDTDTQYF.

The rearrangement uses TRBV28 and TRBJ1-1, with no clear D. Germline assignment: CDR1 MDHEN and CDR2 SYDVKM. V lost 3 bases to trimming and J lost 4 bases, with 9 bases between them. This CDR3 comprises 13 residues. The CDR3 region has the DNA TGTGCCAGCAGTTTGTTGGTTAGCACTGAAGCTTTCTTT. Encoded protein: CASSLLVSTEAFF.

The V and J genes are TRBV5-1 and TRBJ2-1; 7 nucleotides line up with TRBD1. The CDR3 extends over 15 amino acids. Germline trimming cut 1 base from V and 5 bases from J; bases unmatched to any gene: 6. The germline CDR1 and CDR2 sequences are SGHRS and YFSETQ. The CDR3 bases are TGCGCCAGCAGCTTGTTTGCAGGGGGAAACAATGAGCAGTTCTTC. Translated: CASSLFAGGNNEQFF.

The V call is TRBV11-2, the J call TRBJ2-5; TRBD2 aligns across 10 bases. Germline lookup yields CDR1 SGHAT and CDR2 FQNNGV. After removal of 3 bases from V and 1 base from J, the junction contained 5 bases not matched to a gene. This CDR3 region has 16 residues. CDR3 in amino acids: CASSFMLAGGQETQYF. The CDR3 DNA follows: TGTGCCAGCAGCTTTATGTTAGCGGGGGGCCAAGAGACCCAGTACTTC.

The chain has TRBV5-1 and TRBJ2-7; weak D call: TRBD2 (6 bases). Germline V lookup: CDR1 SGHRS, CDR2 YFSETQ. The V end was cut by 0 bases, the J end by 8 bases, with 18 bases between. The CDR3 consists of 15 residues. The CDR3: CASSLASGRLEKQYF. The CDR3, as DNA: TGCGCCAGCAGCTTGGCCTCAGGGAGGTTAGAGAAGCAGTACTTC.